The clone carrying this TCR beta chain was detected a few times. As yet, its antigen is unknown. With molecular barcodes, quantitative 5'-RACE was used to make the TCR beta libraries. TCRdb reprocessed the 5' RACE reads via MiXCR and lists one record per CDR3 protein. The top ten clones hold approximately 3.7% of a sample with hundreds of thousands of distinct CDR3 sequences, 20% to 25% of them seen once. Germline-derived CDR1 and CDR2 are MNHNS and SASEGT. CDR3 length equals 14 residues. V shed 6 bases, J shed 7 bases, and the junction held 7 bases outside the gene matches. The data belong to a study of CD8 T cells in ankylosing spondylitis. Study conclusions and caveats: Disease-linked clones proved CD8+ and comparatively uncommon in peripheral blood. A motif of 8 or 9 highly homologous TCR beta variants was seen as apparently characteristic of ankylosing spondylitis blood.

The clonotype originates from a female donor with ankylosing spondylitis or in good health (not recorded which). Sequencing used blood, either unsorted or a sorted T cell fraction (not recorded which). This chain connects TRBV6-1 to TRBJ1-5; TRBD1 agrees at 9 bases. CDR3 coding DNA: TGTGCCAGCAGACGGACAGGGGCCGGGCAGCCCCAGCATTTT. This sequence encodes CASRRTGAGQPQHF.